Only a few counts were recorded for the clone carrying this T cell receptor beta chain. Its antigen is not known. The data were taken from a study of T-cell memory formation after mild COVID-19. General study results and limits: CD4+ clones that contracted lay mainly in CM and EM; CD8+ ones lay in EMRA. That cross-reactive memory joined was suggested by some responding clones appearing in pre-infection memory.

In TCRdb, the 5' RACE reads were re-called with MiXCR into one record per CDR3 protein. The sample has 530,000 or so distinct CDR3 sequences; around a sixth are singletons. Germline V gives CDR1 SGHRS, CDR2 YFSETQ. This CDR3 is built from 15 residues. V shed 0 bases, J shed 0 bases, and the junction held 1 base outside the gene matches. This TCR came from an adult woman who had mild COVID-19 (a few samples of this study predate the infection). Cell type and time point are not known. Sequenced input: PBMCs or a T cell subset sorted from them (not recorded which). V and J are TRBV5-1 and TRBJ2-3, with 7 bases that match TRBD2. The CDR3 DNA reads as TGCGCCAGCAGCTTGGGTAGCGGGAGCACAGATACGCAGTATTTT. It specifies CASSLGSGSTDTQYF.